This T cell receptor beta chain was observed in a study of cytomegalovirus exposure and HLA in healthy donors. Concerning this clone itself: Its target is unknown.

At sampling all donors were nominally healthy, likely with unrecorded immune exposures. Germline loops: CDR1 MNHNS, CDR2 SASEGT. Trimming cost V 4 bases and J 4 bases; bases outside gene matches: 8. This CDR3 is built from 16 residues. 13 Jbeta primers and 60 Vbeta primers were used for the PCR. TCRdb's table, derived via immunoSEQ multiplex PCR, lists solely in-frame clones and lacks some. The sample lists roughly 90,000 clones, 80% to 90% occurring once. Study-wide points: Among the sequence variants, a highly shared cluster was likely an artifact of sequencing.

Material for sequencing was PBMCs. The rearrangement joins TRBV6-1 to TRBJ1-5, with 9 bases aligning to TRBD1. The TCR sequence derives from a man aged 18 to 35 in good health and CMV-seronegative. Written as DNA, the CDR3 is TGTGCCAGCAGTGCGTATCTGGGACAGGGAAATCAGCCCCAGCATTTT. Protein sequence: CASSAYLGQGNQPQHF.